One sample yielded the 10 T cell receptor beta chains listed below, sequenced in a study of shared clonotypes between healthy human individuals. Profiling relied on immunoSEQ multiplex PCR, and the TCRdb table lists in-frame clones only, not all of them. The data contain 2 million to 2.5 million clones, about 92% of them singletons. Sample: naive CD4+ T cells from PBMCs. Subset indicated: CD45RA+ positively selected. Receptors originate from a man younger than 35 in good health. Some clones in this sample may be carry-over from other donors' samples.

The chain combines TRBV2 with TRBJ1-2; D gene ambiguous. Trimming shortened V by 6 bases and J by 5 bases, and 19 bases separated the two germline ends. This CDR3 region has 15 residues. Germline CDR1 is SNHLY and CDR2 is FYNNEI. The CDR3: CASSAQVQAIYGYTF. The DNA of the CDR3 is TGTGCCAGCAGCGCCCAAGTTCAAGCTATTTATGGCTACACCTTC.

DNA for the CDR3: TGTGCCAGCAGCACTCGGGAGCGGGAGGTTCAAGAGACCCAGTACTTC. Protein sequence: CASSTREREVQETQYF. J is TRBJ2-5 and V is TRBV21-1; the DNA was not compared with TRBD2, the D call given in the table. TRBV21-1 has pseudogene status. The CDR3 sequence is 16 residues long.

The V call is TRBV19, the J call TRBJ1-5; TRBD1 matches at 8 bases. This CDR3 spans 15 amino acids. The ends lost 5 bases at V and 2 bases at J; junction bases unmatched: 5. The germline CDR1 and CDR2 sequences are LNHDA and SQIVND (reference sequence). CDR3 sequence (DNA): TGTGCCAGTAGTTCCCAGACAGGGGGCAATCAGCCCCAGCATTTT. Its protein product is CASSSQTGGNQPQHF.

This chain links TRBV6-1 with TRBJ2-3; TRBD2 might be the D (5 bases). V shed 0 bases and J shed 5 bases, with 9 bases lying between them. There are 14 residues in the CDR3. Germline CDR1 and CDR2: MNHNS and SASEGT. The CDR3 sequence is CASSEALEGDTQYF. The CDR3 DNA follows: TGTGCCAGCAGTGAAGCCTTAGAGGGAGATACGCAGTATTTT.

The chain has TRBV28 and TRBJ2-2; 8 nucleotides match TRBD1. The germline V gene has CDR1 MDHEN and CDR2 SYDVKM. The CDR3 covers 15 residues. V lost 5 bases to trimming and J lost 5 bases; unmatched junction nucleotides: 7. The CDR3 coding sequence is TGTGCCAGCAGTAGCCAGGGGGCCCCAACCGGGGAGCTGTTTTTT. Protein: CASSSQGAPTGELFF.

The gene calls are TRBV11-3 and TRBJ1-2; TRBD1 matches 9 bases. The CDR3 is made up of 18 amino acids. Germline-derived CDR1 and CDR2 are SGHNT and YENEEA. V shed 1 base, J shed 3 bases, and the junction held 12 bases outside the gene matches. As DNA, the CDR3 is TGTGCCAGCAGCTTAGGGGGGGACAGGGTAAAGGTTGACTATGGCTACACCTTC. Residues: CASSLGGDRVKVDYGYTF. Using reference TRBV11-3 and TRBJ1-2 for the parts outside the CDR3, the full variable domain is EAGVVQSPRYKIIEKKQPVAFWCNPISGHNTLYWYLQNLGQGPELLIRYENEEAVDDSQLPKDRFSAERLKGVDSTLKIQPAELGDSAVYLCASSLGGDRVKVDYGYTFGSGTRLTVV.

V usage is TRBV7-9 and J usage is TRBJ2-2; 7 positions match TRBD2. This CDR3 is 17 amino acids long. V dropped 4 bases and J dropped 4; count of bases not matched to a gene: 12. The germline CDR1 and CDR2 sequences are SEHNR and FQNEAQ (reference sequence). The CDR3 loop is CASSYSPGGSGTGELFF. The CDR3 bases are TGTGCCAGCAGCTATTCCCCGGGCGGGAGTGGCACCGGGGAGCTGTTTTTT.

This clone was seen a handful of times. V and J are TRBV4-2 and TRBJ1-2; no reliable D call. Trimming took off 1 base at V and 0 bases at J, with 9 bases between the two ends. Germline V lookup: CDR1 LGHNA, CDR2 YNFKEQ. The CDR3 runs 15 residues. The CDR3 nucleotides are TGTGCCAGCAGCCAAGTTGACACCTCTAACTATGGCTACACCTTC. It is translated as CASSQVDTSNYGYTF.

The chain joins TRBV18 to TRBJ1-4; no reliable D call. The V and J ends lost 4 bases and 5 bases respectively, with 8 bases between them. CDR1 and CDR2 from the germline V gene are KGHSH and LQKENI. The CDR3 runs 13 residues. The CDR3 nucleotides read TGTGCCAGCTCACTCCGGGTAAATGAAAAACTGTTTTTT. It translates to CASSLRVNEKLFF.

The rearrangement joins TRBV7-3 to TRBJ1-1; D is possibly TRBD1 (6 bases). The V end lost 3 bases, the J end lost 5 bases, and 10 bases lay between the germline ends. Per germline, CDR1 SGHTA and CDR2 FQGTGA. The CDR3 is 13 residues long. CDR3 DNA: TGTGCCAGCAGCTTCGCACAGGGAACTGAAGCTTTCTTT. Translation gives CASSFAQGTEAFF.